The 22 T cell receptor beta chains in this list originate from one sample, sequenced in a study of blood T cell repertoires in COVID-19. Only in-frame clones appear in the TCRdb table, and some are missing; sequencing was by immunoSEQ multiplex PCR. The sample holds some 95,000 clones, about 90% seen once. Sequencing was performed on peripheral blood. Every receptor here comes from a man aged 70-80 years with acute or convalescent COVID-19.

J is TRBJ1-1 and V is TRBV6-5, with D maybe TRBD1 (6 bases). This CDR3 has 13 amino acids. V lost 8 bases and J lost 1, with 11 bases in between. Germline values: CDR1 MNHEY, CDR2 SVGAGI. The CDR3 nucleotides read TGTGCCAGCTGGGGACAACCGAACACTGAAGCTTTCTTT. Its protein is CASWGQPNTEAFF.

The V call is TRBV5-1, the J call TRBJ1-6, with D possibly being TRBD1 (6 bases). V gave up 0 bases and J gave up 8 bases, with 9 bases separating them. The CDR3 has 14 residues. Germline values: CDR1 SGHRS, CDR2 YFSETQ. CDR3 DNA: TGCGCCAGCAGCTTGGGGACAGATTATTCACCCCTCCACTTT. This translates into CASSLGTDYSPLHF.

This chain connects TRBV2 to TRBJ1-4; perhaps TRBD1 as D (6 bases). The length of the CDR3 is 12 residues. V was shortened by 6 bases and J by 7 bases, with 9 bases between the two germline ends. Germline V gene lookup returns CDR1 SNHLY and CDR2 FYNNEI. The CDR3 coding sequence is TGTGCCAGCAGCACAGGGTTTGAAAAACTGTTTTTT. This encodes CASSTGFEKLFF.

The chain carries TRBV5-1 and TRBJ1-1; the match to TRBD1 covers 8 bases. Trimming at V came to 3 bases and at J to 1 base, leaving 5 bases not matched to a gene. The CDR3 has 15 amino acids. The germline CDR1 and CDR2 sequences are SGHRS and YFSETQ. The chain's CDR3 is CASSYTGTGNTEAFF. The CDR3 bases are TGCGCCAGCAGCTACACCGGGACAGGGAACACTGAAGCTTTCTTT.

The rearrangement links TRBV7-2 to TRBJ1-1; tentative D call: TRBD1 (5 bases). The length of the CDR3 is 15 residues. From germline, CDR1 is SGHTA and CDR2 FQGNSA. Trimming removed 3 bases at V and 3 bases at J, with 14 bases between. In DNA form, the CDR3 reads TGTGCCAGCAGCTTGGACCGGGACTTGTACACTGAAGCTTTCTTT. This gives the protein CASSLDRDLYTEAFF.

The chain recombines TRBV5-5 with TRBJ2-2, with TRBD2 as a possible D gene (6 bases). The CDR3 length is 15 residues. CDR1 and CDR2 (germline): SGHKS, YYEKEE (reference sequence). The V and J ends lost 6 bases and 4 bases respectively, with 16 bases between them. The CDR3 is CASTWGTGATGELFF. Here the CDR3 DNA reads TGTGCCAGCACCTGGGGGACGGGAGCCACCGGGGAGCTGTTTTTT.

This chain joins TRBV5-1 and TRBJ1-4, with a weak D call TRBD1 (6 bases). The CDR3 covers 14 residues. V was shortened by 3 bases and J by 8 bases, with 14 bases between the two germline ends. Germline-derived CDR1 and CDR2 are SGHRS and YFSETQ. CDR3 DNA sequence: TGCGCCAGCAGCTGGGGGCCAGGTGGGGAAAAACTGTTTTTT. Encoded protein: CASSWGPGGEKLFF.

The V gene is TRBV29-1, the J gene TRBJ1-2; 8 nucleotides align to TRBD1. Per germline, CDR1 SQVTM and CDR2 ANQGSEA. V trimming: 3 bases; J trimming: 8 bases; junction bases outside the gene matches: 8. CDR3 size: 13 residues. The CDR3 bases are TGCAGCGTTGACGACTCAGGGGGCGAGGGCTACACCTTC. Amino acids: CSVDDSGGEGYTF.

This clone was counted between two and nine times. This chain uses TRBV6-5 with TRBJ1-2, with 9 bases identical to TRBD1. The CDR3 extends over 14 amino acids. CDR1 is MNHEY, CDR2 SVGAGI, per germline. V trimming: 4 bases; J trimming: 6 bases; junction bases outside the gene matches: 6. CDR3 protein: CASSSGTGLHGYTF. The CDR3 DNA follows: TGTGCCAGCAGTTCCGGGACAGGGCTGCATGGCTACACCTTC.

The CDR3 region has the DNA TGTGCCAGCAGCAACAGGGACCGCACCGGGGAGCTGTTTTTT. This encodes CASSNRDRTGELFF. V and J are TRBV6-5 and TRBJ2-2; possible D gene TRBD1, 6 bases. This CDR3 spans 14 amino acids. Germline V gives CDR1 MNHEY, CDR2 SVGAGI. Deletions cut 6 bases from V and 4 bases from J, with 12 bases between.

This chain connects TRBV19 to TRBJ1-4, with 7 bases lining up with TRBD1. Per the germline V gene, CDR1 is LNHDA and CDR2 is SQIVND (reference sequence). This CDR3 spans 16 amino acids. V trimming: 4 bases; J trimming: 5 bases; junction bases outside the gene matches: 10. This CDR3 reads CASSTMTGSKNEKLFF. For the CDR3, the DNA is TGTGCCAGTAGTACTATGACAGGGAGTAAGAATGAAAAACTGTTTTTT.

The chain is built from TRBV2 and TRBJ1-6; 8 bases agree with TRBD1. V shed 8 bases, J shed 8 bases, and the junction held 5 bases outside the gene matches. The CDR3 is 13 residues long. Germline loops: CDR1 SNHLY, CDR2 FYNNEI. CDR3: CASQGASDSPLHF. The CDR3 nucleotides are TGTGCCAGCCAGGGGGCTAGTGATTCACCCCTCCACTTT.

The chain links TRBV6-5 to TRBJ2-7; possibly TRBD2 for D (5 bases). There are 13 residues in the CDR3. Per the germline V gene, CDR1 is MNHEY and CDR2 is SVGAGI. V was cut by 5 bases and J by 6 bases, with 14 bases left in between. CDR3: CASSSLMGVEQYV. DNA of the CDR3: TGTGCCAGCAGTAGCCTAATGGGAGTCGAGCAGTACGTC.

The chain links TRBV6-5 to TRBJ1-2; 7 bases are shared with TRBD1. Trimming took 6 bases from V and 3 from J; bases not matched to a gene: 7. This CDR3 spans 14 amino acids. CDR1 and CDR2 from the germline V gene are MNHEY and SVGAGI. CDR3 sequence: CASRGGDRDYGYTF. CDR3 nucleotide sequence: TGTGCCAGCAGAGGGGGCGACCGGGACTATGGCTACACCTTC.

The chain uses TRBV28 and TRBJ1-2, with a tentative D call TRBD1 (5 bases). Germline V lookup: CDR1 MDHEN, CDR2 SYDVKM. The CDR3 totals 18 residues. V lost 6 bases, J lost 2 bases, and 25 bases lay in between. CDR3 in amino acids: CASSEDISGRGANYGYTF. CDR3 sequence (DNA): TGTGCCAGCAGCGAGGACATCTCGGGGAGGGGTGCCAACTATGGCTACACCTTC.

This chain links TRBV4-2 with TRBJ2-5; 7 bases match TRBD2. The CDR3 extends over 15 amino acids. Looked up from germline, CDR1 is LGHNA and CDR2 is YNFKEQ. J lost 5 bases, V lost 4 bases, and 10 bases had no gene match. The CDR3 loop is CASSLIVGEGETQYF. The CDR3, as DNA: TGTGCCAGCAGCCTCATAGTGGGGGAGGGTGAGACCCAGTACTTC.

The J gene is TRBJ1-1, the V gene TRBV5-1; 9 nucleotides align to TRBD1. Germline assignment: CDR1 SGHRS and CDR2 YFSETQ. The CDR3 length is 15 residues. J gave up 4 bases and V 1 base, and 5 bases lay outside the gene matches. CDR3 in DNA: TGCGCCAGCAGCTTGACAGGGGGCTTGGGCACTGAAGCTTTCTTT. It specifies CASSLTGGLGTEAFF.

The DNA for the CDR3 is TGCGCCAGCAGCTTAAGGACAGGGGGAGGGTACGAGCAGTACTTC. This codes for CASSLRTGGGYEQYF. The chain recombines TRBV5-1 with TRBJ2-7; 10 nucleotides align to TRBD1. Germline assignment: CDR1 SGHRS and CDR2 YFSETQ. V lost 2 bases and J lost 4; bases outside the gene matches: 6. This CDR3 region has 15 residues.

DNA of the CDR3: TGTGCCAGCAGCCAAGATTTACAGGGACGGGAAAAACTGTTTTTT. This translates into CASSQDLQGREKLFF. The V gene is TRBV14, the J gene TRBJ1-4; possible D gene TRBD1, 6 bases. V lost 0 bases, J lost 8 bases, and 13 bases lay in between. CDR1 and CDR2 from the germline V gene are SGHDN and FVKESK. This CDR3 contains 15 residues.

The CDR3 sequence: CASSPPGQGRQPQHF. Here the CDR3 DNA reads TGTGCCAGCAGTCCTCCGGGACAGGGCCGTCAGCCCCAGCATTTT. V is TRBV28 and J is TRBJ1-5; 9 nucleotides align to TRBD1. V gave up 5 bases and J gave up 6 bases; unmatched junction bases: 8. The CDR3 is made up of 15 amino acids. The germline CDR1 and CDR2 sequences are MDHEN and SYDVKM.

J is TRBJ2-3 and V is TRBV2; 7 bases align to TRBD2. The CDR3 is made up of 14 amino acids. The junction had 6 bases not matched to a gene; V was cut back by 7 bases and J by 2 bases. CDR1 and CDR2 from the germline V gene are SNHLY and FYNNEI. In nucleotides, the CDR3 is TGTGCCAGCAATGACGGGGGGACCACAGATACGCAGTATTTT. Amino acid sequence: CASNDGGTTDTQYF.

The gene calls are TRBV7-8 and TRBJ1-4; 9 nucleotides align to TRBD1. The CDR3 is 19 residues long. Germline CDR1 reads SGHVS; CDR2 reads FQNEAQ. The junction had 13 bases not matched to a gene; V was cut back by 1 base and J by 4 bases. The CDR3 loop reads CASSLGPRDRVALNEKLFF. CDR3 DNA: TGTGCCAGCAGCTTAGGTCCCCGGGACAGGGTGGCCCTTAATGAAAAACTGTTTTTT.